This TCR beta chain derives from a study of blood T cell repertoires in COVID-19. Overall study context: Researchers got acute and convalescent COVID-19 samples from the United States, Italy and Spain.

Assay: immunoSEQ multiplex PCR; the TCRdb copy retains only in-frame clones and omits some. There are roughly 250,000 clones in the sample; about 80% occur only once, and around 9.9% lies in the top ten. This CDR3 is built from 13 residues. With 5 bases removed from V and 2 bases from J, the gap between germline ends came to 9 bases. CDR1 is MGHRA, CDR2 YSYEKL, per germline. The receptor comes from a woman aged 80 or over with acute or convalescent COVID-19. The V call is TRBV4-1, the J call TRBJ1-2, with a tentative D call TRBD1 (5 bases). Sequencing was carried out using peripheral blood. The CDR3 DNA is TGCGCCAGCAGCAACTCAGGGAACTATGGCTACACCTTC. It translates to CASSNSGNYGYTF.